The sequence of this TCR beta chain was determined in a study of blood T cell repertoires in COVID-19. Participant age was 18 to 89 years, and participants resided in roughly 24 US areas. Profiled with immunoSEQ multiplex PCR; TCRdb holds only in-frame clones, not every one. Seen here are about 140,000 clones, 60% to 80% observed once, and the top ten hold roughly 2.9%. The CDR3 sequence is 13 residues long. Trimming cost V 7 bases and J 1 base, with 10 bases left between them. Specimen: PBMCs or T cells enriched from blood (not recorded which). The source is a woman aged 45-59 years who had recovered from COVID-19. The V and J genes are TRBV12-3 or TRBV12-4 and TRBJ1-1, with no clear D. The CDR3: CASTIRGNTEAFF. As DNA, the CDR3 is TGTGCCAGCACCATACGAGGGAACACTGAAGCTTTCTTT.